The clone carrying this T cell receptor beta chain has a handful of counts. The data originate from a study of response to subunit inactivated influenza vaccine. TCRdb re-derived calls from the RT-PCR reads in MiXCR, one entry per CDR3 protein. The sample includes around 580,000 distinct CDR3 sequences, about 14% seen only once; the top ten take around 10%. The TCR was taken from a man aged 45-65 years who received an inactivated influenza vaccine. The specimen was PBMCs from blood, collected 11 to 12 days after vaccination.

DNA of the CDR3: TGCAGTGCTCCCGGGCCCATAGACGAGCAGTACTTC. Its protein is CSAPGPIDEQYF. V usage is TRBV20-1 and J usage is TRBJ2-7; D gene unclear. The CDR3 runs to 12 residues. V gave up 5 bases and J gave up 5 bases, with 13 bases separating them. Per germline, CDR1 DFQATT and CDR2 SNEGSKA (reference sequence).